This TCR beta chain was retrieved from a study of Graves' ophthalmopathy and Graves' hyperthyroidism. Across the whole study: Stable hyperthyroid donors showed no ophthalmopathy during 18 months follow-up. General observations from the study: The majority of expanded thyroid clonotypes above 0.001 frequency also occurred in blood.

To note about this clonotype: Its target is not known.

Excluded were patients with other autoimmune diseases, uncontrolled infections, pregnancy or lactation. The ends lost 5 bases at V and 6 bases at J; junction bases unmatched: 7. The germline V gene has CDR1 SQVTM and CDR2 ANQGSEA. This CDR3 region has 13 residues. RNA transcripts served as template for amplifying TCR beta CDR3 sequences. HTBI-primed first-round RT-PCR preceded second-round multiplex PCR. TCRdb processed the multiplex PCR reads anew with MiXCR; each CDR3 protein has one entry. The top ten hold roughly 10% of the sample, which has over a million distinct CDR3 sequences, less than 45% seen once.

The sequence derives from an adult man with Graves' hyperthyroidism. Sequencing was done on a sample of peripheral blood or thyroid tissue (not recorded which). The chain joins TRBV29-1 to TRBJ2-5; 9 nucleotides match TRBD1. The CDR3 DNA is TGCAGCGTTCAGGGACAGGGTGGAAAGACCCAGTACTTC. Protein product: CSVQGQGGKTQYF.